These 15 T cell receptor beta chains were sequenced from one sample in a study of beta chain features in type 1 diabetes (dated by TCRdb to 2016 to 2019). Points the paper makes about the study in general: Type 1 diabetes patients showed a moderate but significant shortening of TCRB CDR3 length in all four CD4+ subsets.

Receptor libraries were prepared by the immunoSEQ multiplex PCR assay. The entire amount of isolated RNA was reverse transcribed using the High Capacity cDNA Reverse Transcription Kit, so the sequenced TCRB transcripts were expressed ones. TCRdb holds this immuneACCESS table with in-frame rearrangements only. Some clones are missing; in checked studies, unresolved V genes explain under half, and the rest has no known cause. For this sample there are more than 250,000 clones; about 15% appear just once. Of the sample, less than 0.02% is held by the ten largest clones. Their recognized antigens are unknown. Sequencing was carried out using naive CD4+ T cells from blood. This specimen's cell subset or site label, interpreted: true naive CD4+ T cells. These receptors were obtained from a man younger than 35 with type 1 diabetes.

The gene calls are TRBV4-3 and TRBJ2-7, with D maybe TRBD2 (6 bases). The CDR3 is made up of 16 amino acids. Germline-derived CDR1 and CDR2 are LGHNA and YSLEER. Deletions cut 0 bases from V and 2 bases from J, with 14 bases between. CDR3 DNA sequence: TGCGCCAGCAGCCAAGAGGCAGGGAGGTTCACCTACGAGCAGTACTTC. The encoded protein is CASSQEAGRFTYEQYF.

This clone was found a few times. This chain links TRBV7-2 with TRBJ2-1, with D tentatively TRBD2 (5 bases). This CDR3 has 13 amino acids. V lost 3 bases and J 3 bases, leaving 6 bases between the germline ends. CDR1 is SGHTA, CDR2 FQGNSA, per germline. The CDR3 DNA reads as TGTGCCAGCAGCTTCACTAGCTACAATGAGCAGTTCTTC. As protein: CASSFTSYNEQFF.

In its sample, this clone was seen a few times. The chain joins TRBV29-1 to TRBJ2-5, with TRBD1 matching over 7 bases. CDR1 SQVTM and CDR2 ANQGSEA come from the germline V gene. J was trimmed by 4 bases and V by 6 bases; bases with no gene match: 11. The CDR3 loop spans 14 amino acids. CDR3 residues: CSVTGTAARETQYF. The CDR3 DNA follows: TGCAGCGTCACCGGGACAGCCGCCCGAGAGACCCAGTACTTC.

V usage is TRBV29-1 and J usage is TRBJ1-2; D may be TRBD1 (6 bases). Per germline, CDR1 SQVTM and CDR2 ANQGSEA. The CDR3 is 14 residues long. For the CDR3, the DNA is TGCGCGAAAGATGGGGGGGCGCGTGGCTATGGCTACACCTTC. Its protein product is CAKDGGARGYGYTF.

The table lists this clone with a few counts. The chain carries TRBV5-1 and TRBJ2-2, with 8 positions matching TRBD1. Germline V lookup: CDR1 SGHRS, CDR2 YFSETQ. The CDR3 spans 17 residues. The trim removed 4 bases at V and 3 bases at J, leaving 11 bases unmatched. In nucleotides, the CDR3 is TGCGCCAGCAGCCCGGACCCGGACAGGGTTTACACCGGGGAGCTGTTTTTT. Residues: CASSPDPDRVYTGELFF.

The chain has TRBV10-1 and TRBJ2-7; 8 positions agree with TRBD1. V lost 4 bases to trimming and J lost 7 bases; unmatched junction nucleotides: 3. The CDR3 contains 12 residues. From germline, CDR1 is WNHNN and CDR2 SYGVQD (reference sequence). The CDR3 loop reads CASSARGHEQYF. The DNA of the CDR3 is TGCGCCAGCAGTGCCAGGGGGCATGAGCAGTACTTC.

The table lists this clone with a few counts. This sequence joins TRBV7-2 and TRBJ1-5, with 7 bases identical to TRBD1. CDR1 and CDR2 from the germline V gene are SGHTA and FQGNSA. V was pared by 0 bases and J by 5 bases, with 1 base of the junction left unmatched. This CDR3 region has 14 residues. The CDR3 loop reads CASSLAGGDQPQHF. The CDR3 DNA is TGTGCCAGCAGCTTAGCAGGGGGCGATCAGCCCCAGCATTTT.

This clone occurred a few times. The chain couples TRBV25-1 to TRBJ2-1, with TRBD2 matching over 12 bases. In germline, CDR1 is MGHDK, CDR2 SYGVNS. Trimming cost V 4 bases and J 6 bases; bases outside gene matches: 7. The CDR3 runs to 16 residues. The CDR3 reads CASSVRLAGASNEQFF. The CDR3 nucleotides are TGTGCCAGCAGTGTCCGACTAGCGGGGGCCTCCAATGAGCAGTTCTTC.

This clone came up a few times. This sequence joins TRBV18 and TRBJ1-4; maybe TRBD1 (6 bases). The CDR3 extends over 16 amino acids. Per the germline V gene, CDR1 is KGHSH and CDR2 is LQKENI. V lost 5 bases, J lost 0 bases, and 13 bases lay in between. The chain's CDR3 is CASSSQGAATNEKLFF. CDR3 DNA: TGTGCCAGCTCATCACAGGGAGCCGCAACTAATGAAAAACTGTTTTTT. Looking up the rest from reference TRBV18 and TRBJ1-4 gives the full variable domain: NAGVMQNPRHLVRRRGQEARLRCSPMKGHSHVYWYRQLPEEGLKFMVYLQKENIIDESGMPKERFSAEFPKEGPSILRIQQVVRGDSAAYFCASSSQGAATNEKLFFGSGTQLSVL.

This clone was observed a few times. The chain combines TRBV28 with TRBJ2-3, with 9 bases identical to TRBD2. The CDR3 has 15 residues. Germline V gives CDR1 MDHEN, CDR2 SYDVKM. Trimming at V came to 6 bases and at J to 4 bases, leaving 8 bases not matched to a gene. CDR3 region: CASRLGGGAADTQYF. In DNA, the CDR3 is TGTGCCAGCAGACTCGGCGGGGGGGCCGCAGATACGCAGTATTTT.

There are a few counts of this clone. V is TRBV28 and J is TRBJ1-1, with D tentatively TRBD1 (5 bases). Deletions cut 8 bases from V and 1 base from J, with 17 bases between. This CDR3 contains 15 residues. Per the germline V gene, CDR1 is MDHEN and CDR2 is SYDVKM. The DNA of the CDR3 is TGTGCCAGCCCCAATAACCGGGGGGGGAACACTGAAGCTTTCTTT. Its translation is CASPNNRGGNTEAFF.

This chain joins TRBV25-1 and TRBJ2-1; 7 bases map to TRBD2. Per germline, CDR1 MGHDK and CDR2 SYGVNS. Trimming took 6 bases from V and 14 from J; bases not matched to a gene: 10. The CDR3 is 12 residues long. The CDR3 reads CASRAEREAEFF. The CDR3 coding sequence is TGTGCCAGCAGAGCAGAGCGGGAAGCGGAGTTCTTC.

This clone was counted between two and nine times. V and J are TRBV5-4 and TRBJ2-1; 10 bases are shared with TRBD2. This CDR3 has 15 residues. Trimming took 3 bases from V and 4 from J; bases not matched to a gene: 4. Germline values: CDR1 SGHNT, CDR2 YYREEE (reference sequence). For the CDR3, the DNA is TGTGCCAGCAGCTACGGACTAGCGGAGTACAATGAGCAGTTCTTC. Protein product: CASSYGLAEYNEQFF.

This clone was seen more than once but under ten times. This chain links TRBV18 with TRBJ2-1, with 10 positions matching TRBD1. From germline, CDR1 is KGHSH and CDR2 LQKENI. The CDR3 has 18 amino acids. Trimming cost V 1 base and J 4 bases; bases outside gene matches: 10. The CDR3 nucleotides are TGTGCCAGCTCACCACATCGACCGGGACAGGGGCAATACAATGAGCAGTTCTTC. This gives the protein CASSPHRPGQGQYNEQFF. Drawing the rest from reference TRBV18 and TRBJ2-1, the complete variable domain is NAGVMQNPRHLVRRRGQEARLRCSPMKGHSHVYWYRQLPEEGLKFMVYLQKENIIDESGMPKERFSAEFPKEGPSILRIQQVVRGDSAAYFCASSPHRPGQGQYNEQFFGPGTRLTVL.

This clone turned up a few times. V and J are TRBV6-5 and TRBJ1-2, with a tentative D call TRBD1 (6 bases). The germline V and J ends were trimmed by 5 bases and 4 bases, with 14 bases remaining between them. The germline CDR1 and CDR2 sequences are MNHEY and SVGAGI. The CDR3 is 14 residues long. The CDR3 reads CASSNGGATYGYTF. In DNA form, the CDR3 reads TGTGCCAGCAGTAACGGGGGGGCGACCTATGGCTACACCTTC.